These T cell receptor beta chains were read from a single sample in a study of technical replicates of blood from several donors. The assay was immunoSEQ multiplex PCR, and TCRdb's table has in-frame clones only and misses some. Of about 82,000 clones in the sample, 96% were seen once. Sequencing used T cells isolated from PBMCs. Receptors originate from a human donor in good health. Each CDR3 is given with its conserved first and last residue. A D gene is named only where the DNA matches it firmly. Size values are once, few and many counts, or a class for expanded clones, and some rows have none.

V gene	J gene	D gene	clone size	CDR3 protein	CDR3 DNA
TRBV6-5	TRBJ1-1	.	once	CASTISTPRAFF	TGTGCCAGCACAATCTCAACCCCCCGGGCTTTCTTT
TRBV6-1	TRBJ2-3	.	.	CASSDGIAGTDTQYF	TGTGCCAGCAGTGATGGCATAGCGGGCACAGATACGCAGTATTTT
TRBV5-1	TRBJ2-1	TRBD2	few	CASSLPSGSVYNEQFF	TGCGCCAGCAGCTTACCAAGCGGGAGCGTCTACAATGAGCAGTTCTTC
TRBV30	TRBJ2-3	.	.	CAWIPGHPNGDYTQYF	TGTGCCTGGATTCCGGGGCATCCAAATGGGGACTATACGCAGTATTTT
TRBV27	TRBJ2-2	.	.	CASRSLQTGNTGELFF	TGTGCCAGCAGATCACTGCAAACAGGGAACACCGGGGAGCTGTTTTTT
TRBV28	TRBJ1-5	.	.	CASTLADQPQHF	TGTGCCAGCACTCTAGCGGACCAGCCCCAGCATTTT
TRBV15	TRBJ2-3	TRBD1	.	CATSRDRGLRARTDTQYF	TGTGCCACCAGCAGAGATAGGGGGCTGCGAGCGAGGACAGATACGCAGTATTTT
TRBV18	TRBJ2-5	.	.	CASSPSRVAEETQYF	TGTGCCAGCTCACCGAGCAGGGTAGCAGAAGAGACCCAGTACTTC
TRBV5-1	TRBJ1-2	TRBD1	.	CASSLSQGGYGYTF	TGCGCCAGCAGCTTGTCTCAGGGGGGATATGGCTACACCTTC
TRBV14	TRBJ2-7	.	.	CASSFGGDTYEQYF	TGTGCCAGCAGCTTTGGCGGGGATACCTACGAGCAGTACTTC
TRBV29-1	TRBJ2-5	TRBD2	.	CSVEAGGEETQYF	TGCAGCGTCGAAGCGGGAGGGGAAGAGACCCAGTACTTC
TRBV7-8	TRBJ2-4	TRBD2	.	CASSLGTSGMFGKNIQYF	TGTGCCAGCAGCTTGGGGACTAGCGGGATGTTTGGGAAAAACATTCAGTACTTC
TRBV28	TRBJ2-1	.	.	CASSLGGGNEQFF	TGTGCCAGCAGTTTAGGGGGAGGCAATGAGCAGTTCTTC
TRBV13	TRBJ2-7	.	.	CASSLNLFYEQYF	TGTGCCAGCAGCTTAAATCTCTTCTACGAGCAGTACTTC
TRBV27	TRBJ2-7	.	.	CASSLGIAGYEQYF	TGTGCCAGCAGCCTAGGAATTGCGGGGTACGAGCAGTACTTC
TRBV11-2	TRBJ1-1	.	.	CASSPEGETGPMNTEAFF	TGTGCCAGCAGCCCTGAGGGGGAAACAGGGCCCATGAACACTGAAGCTTTCTTT
TRBV4-3	TRBJ2-7	TRBD2	.	CASSQDPLVGGRDEQYF	TGCGCCAGCAGCCAAGATCCGCTTGTCGGGGGGAGAGACGAGCAGTACTTC
TRBV14	TRBJ2-7	.	.	CASSRSIGAGEQYF	TGTGCCAGCAGCCGAAGCATAGGGGCCGGGGAGCAGTACTTC
TRBV7-8	TRBJ2-5	TRBD1	.	CASRHIRGQETQYF	TGTGCCAGCAGACATATCAGGGGGCAAGAGACCCAGTACTTC
TRBV28	TRBJ1-4	.	.	CASSFLVVGEKLFF	TGTGCCAGCAGTTTTTTGGTAGTCGGTGAAAAACTGTTTTTT
TRBV2	TRBJ2-7	.	.	CASKPDREYEQYF	TGTGCCAGCAAACCCGACAGAGAGTACGAGCAGTACTTC
TRBV7-2	TRBJ2-1	.	.	CASSWRDFASPNEQFF	TGTGCCAGCAGCTGGCGGGACTTCGCATCGCCCAATGAGCAGTTCTTC
TRBV28	TRBJ2-2	TRBD1	.	CASSTRTGGSGELFF	TGTGCCAGCAGCACCCGGACAGGGGGATCCGGGGAGCTGTTTTTT
TRBV11-2	TRBJ1-3	.	.	CASSERQSPGNTIYF	TGTGCCAGCAGCGAAAGACAGTCACCCGGAAACACCATATATTTT
TRBV6-6	TRBJ1-2	TRBD1	.	CASSASGGYNYGYTF	TGTGCCAGCAGTGCCTCAGGGGGATATAACTATGGCTACACCTTC
TRBV7-9	TRBJ1-3	.	.	CASSLGPRTTGNTIYF	TGTGCCAGCAGCTTAGGTCCTAGGACAACTGGAAACACCATATATTTT
TRBV9	TRBJ1-2	.	once	CASSGSGTLYGYTF	TGTGCCAGCAGCGGGTCCGGGACACTTTATGGCTACACCTTC
TRBV29-1	TRBJ2-1	TRBD2	.	CSTPYGEGQNEQFF	TGCAGCACCCCCTACGGGGAGGGCCAGAATGAGCAGTTCTTC
TRBV9	TRBJ2-1	TRBD2	.	CASSPSGLAWNEQFF	TGTGCCAGCAGCCCTTCCGGACTAGCGTGGAATGAGCAGTTCTTC
TRBV10-3	TRBJ2-5	TRBD2	.	CAISEEGTSGRETQYF	TGTGCCATCAGTGAAGAGGGGACTAGCGGGAGGGAGACCCAGTACTTC
TRBV19	TRBJ2-1	.	.	CASSIILAHEQFF	TGTGCCAGTAGTATAATCCTAGCCCATGAGCAGTTCTTC
TRBV5-8	TRBJ2-5	.	.	CASSLLGGGKETQYF	TGTGCCAGCAGCTTGTTAGGGGGAGGGAAGGAGACCCAGTACTTC
TRBV6-5	TRBJ1-3	TRBD1	.	CASSYNRGLGNTIYF	TGTGCCAGCAGTTATAACAGGGGGCTCGGAAACACCATATATTTT
TRBV4-2	TRBJ2-7	.	.	CASSQEEFRGTYEQYF	TGTGCCAGCAGCCAAGAGGAATTCCGGGGGACCTACGAGCAGTACTTC
TRBV19	TRBJ2-3	.	.	CASSAGWTDTQYF	TGTGCCAGTAGTGCGGGTTGGACAGATACGCAGTATTTT
TRBV10-3	TRBJ2-4	TRBD2	once	CAMGRLAGEGGTKNIQYF	TGTGCCATGGGGCGACTAGCGGGAGAGGGGGGTACCAAAAACATTCAGTACTTC
TRBV27	TRBJ2-7	TRBD2	.	CASSSTLSLAGVYEQYF	TGTGCCAGCAGCTCCACTCTTTCTCTAGCGGGAGTATATGAGCAGTACTTC
TRBV30	TRBJ1-1	.	.	CAWRTGNTEAFF	TGTGCCTGGAGGACAGGGAACACTGAAGCTTTCTTT
TRBV28	TRBJ2-7	.	.	CASSLGQGAYEQYF	TGTGCCAGCAGTTTGGGGCAGGGCGCCTACGAGCAGTACTTC